This T cell receptor beta chain is from a study of circulating and synovial CD4+ cells in juvenile arthritis. The study's findings and limits: These blood cells shared more CDR3 sequences with synovium than bulk blood.

V lost 5 bases to trimming and J lost 9 bases, with 11 bases between them. Germline CDR1 is SEHNR and CDR2 is FQNEAQ (reference sequence). The CDR3 is made up of 13 amino acids. Assay used: immunoSEQ multiplex PCR; TCRdb lists only in-frame clones, some missing. Among some 14,000 clones, 80% to 85% were seen once, and the ten largest hold approximately 3.3%. Points on this clone: Its antigen is not identified.

The chain recombines TRBV7-9 with TRBJ1-6, with D possibly TRBD1 on 6 matching bases. Sample: CD4+ T cells from synovial fluid. The sequence was collected from a human patient with juvenile idiopathic arthritis. Some clones in this sample may be carry-over from other donors' samples. CDR3 amino acids: CASSMDRLSPLHF. CDR3 coding DNA: TGTGCCAGCAGCATGGACAGACTTTCACCCCTCCACTTT. The full variable domain, rest sourced from reference TRBV7-9 and TRBJ1-6, is DTGVSQNPRHKITKRGQNVTFRCDPISEHNRLYWYRQTLGQGPEFLTYFQNEAQLEKSRLLSDRFSAERPKGSFSTLEIQRTEQGDSAMYLCASSMDRLSPLHFGNGTRLTVT.